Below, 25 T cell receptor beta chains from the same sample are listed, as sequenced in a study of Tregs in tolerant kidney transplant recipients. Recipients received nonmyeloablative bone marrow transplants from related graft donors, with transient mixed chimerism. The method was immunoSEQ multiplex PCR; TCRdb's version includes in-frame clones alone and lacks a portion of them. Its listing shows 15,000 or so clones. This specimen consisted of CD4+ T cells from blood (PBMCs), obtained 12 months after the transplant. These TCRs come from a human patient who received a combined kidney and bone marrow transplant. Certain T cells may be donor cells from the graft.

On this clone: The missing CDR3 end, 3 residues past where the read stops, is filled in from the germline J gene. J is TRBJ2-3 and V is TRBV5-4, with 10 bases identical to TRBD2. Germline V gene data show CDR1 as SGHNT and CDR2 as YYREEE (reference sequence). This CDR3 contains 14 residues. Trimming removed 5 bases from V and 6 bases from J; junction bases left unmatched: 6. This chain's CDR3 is CASRLAGGGDTQYF. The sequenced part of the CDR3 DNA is TGTGCCAGCAGGTTAGCGGGAGGTGGGGATACG. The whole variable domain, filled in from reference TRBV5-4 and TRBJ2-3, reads ETGVTQSPTHLIKTRGQQVTLRCSSQSGHNTVSWYQQALGQGPQFIFQYYREEENGRGNFPPRFSGLQFPNYSSELNVNALELDDSALYLCASRLAGGGDTQYFGPGTRLTVL.

CDR3 protein: CASSLDRASYEQYF. The sequenced part of the CDR3 DNA is TGTGCCAGCAGCTTGGACAGGGCCTCCTACGAG. J is TRBJ2-7 and V is TRBV11-1; 8 bases match TRBD1. The CDR3 end is not reached by the read, which stops 3 residues before it; the germline J gene fills it in. The CDR3 extends over 14 amino acids. The germline V gene has CDR1 SGHAT and CDR2 FQDESV (reference sequence). The V gene end was trimmed by 3 bases and the J gene end by 0 bases; junction bases not matched to a gene: 1.

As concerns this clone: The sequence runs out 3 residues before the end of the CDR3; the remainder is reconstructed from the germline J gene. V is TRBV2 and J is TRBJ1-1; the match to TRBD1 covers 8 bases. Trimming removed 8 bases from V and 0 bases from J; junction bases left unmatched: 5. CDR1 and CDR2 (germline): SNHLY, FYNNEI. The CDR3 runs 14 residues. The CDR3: CASYRGSVNTEAFF. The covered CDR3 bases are TGTGCCAGCTACAGGGGGTCGGTGAACACTGAA.

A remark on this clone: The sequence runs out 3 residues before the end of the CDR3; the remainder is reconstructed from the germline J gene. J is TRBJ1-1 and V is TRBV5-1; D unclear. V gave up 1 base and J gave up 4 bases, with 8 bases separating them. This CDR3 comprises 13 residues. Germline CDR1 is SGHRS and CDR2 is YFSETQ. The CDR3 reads CASSLSPGTEAFF. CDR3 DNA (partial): TGCGCCAGCAGCTTGAGTCCGGGCACTGAA.

CDR3 region: CASSLRDTNSPLHF. CDR3 DNA, as far as it was read: TGCGCCAGCAGCTTACGGGACACTAATTCACCC. This sequence joins TRBV5-1 and TRBJ1-6, with D possibly TRBD1 on 6 matching bases. The read terminates 3 residues ahead of where the CDR3 ends, so the germline J gene completes it. Trimming took 2 bases from V and 6 from J, leaving 9 bases between them. There are 14 residues in the CDR3. The germline V gene encodes CDR1 SGHRS and CDR2 YFSETQ. Full variable domain (remainder filled in from reference TRBV5-1 and TRBJ1-6): KAGVTQTPRYLIKTRGQQVTLSCSPISGHRSVSWYQQTPGQGLQFLFEYFSETQRNKGNFPGRFSGRQFSNSRSEMNVSTLELGDSALYLCASSLRDTNSPLHFGNGTRLTVT.

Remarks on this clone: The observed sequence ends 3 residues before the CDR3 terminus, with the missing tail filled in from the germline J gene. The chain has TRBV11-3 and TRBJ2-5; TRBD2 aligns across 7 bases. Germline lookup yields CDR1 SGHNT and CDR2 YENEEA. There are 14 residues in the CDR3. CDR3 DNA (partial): TGTGCCAGCAGCCCCGGGACTAATCCTCGAACC. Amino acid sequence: CASSPGTNPRT. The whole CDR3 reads CASSPGTNPRTQYF.

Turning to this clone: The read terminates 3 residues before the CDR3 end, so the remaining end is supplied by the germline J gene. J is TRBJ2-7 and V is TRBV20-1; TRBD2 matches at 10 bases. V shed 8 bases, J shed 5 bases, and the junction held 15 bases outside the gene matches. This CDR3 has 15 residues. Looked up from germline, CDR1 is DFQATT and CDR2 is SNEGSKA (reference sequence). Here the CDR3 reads CSPHPGASGGHEQYF. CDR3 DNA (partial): TGCAGTCCCCATCCTGGGGCTAGCGGGGGACACGAG.

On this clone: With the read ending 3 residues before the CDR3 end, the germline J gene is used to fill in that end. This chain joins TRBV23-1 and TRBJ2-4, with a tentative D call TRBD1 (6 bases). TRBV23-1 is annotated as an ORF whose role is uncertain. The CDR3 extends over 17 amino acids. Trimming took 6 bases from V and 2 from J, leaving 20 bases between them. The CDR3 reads CASRTGRTAETKNIQYF. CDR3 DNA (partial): TGCGCCAGCAGGACAGGCAGAACGGCGGAAACCAAAAACATT.

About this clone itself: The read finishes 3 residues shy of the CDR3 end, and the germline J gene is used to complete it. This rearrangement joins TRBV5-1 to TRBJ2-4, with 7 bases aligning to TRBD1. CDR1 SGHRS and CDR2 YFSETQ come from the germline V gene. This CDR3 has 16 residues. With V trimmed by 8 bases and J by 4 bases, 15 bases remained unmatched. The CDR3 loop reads CASTGVTPGQKNIQYF. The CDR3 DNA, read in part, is TGCGCCAGTACTGGCGTTACACCGGGACAGAAAAACATT.

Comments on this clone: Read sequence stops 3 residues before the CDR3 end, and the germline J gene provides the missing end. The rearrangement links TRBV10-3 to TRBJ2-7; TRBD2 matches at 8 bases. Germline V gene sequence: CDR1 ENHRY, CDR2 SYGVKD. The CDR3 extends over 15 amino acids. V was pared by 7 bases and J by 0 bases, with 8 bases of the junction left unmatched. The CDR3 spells CAINAKTSDSYEQYF. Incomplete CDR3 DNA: TGTGCCATCAATGCGAAGACTAGCGACTCCTACGAG.

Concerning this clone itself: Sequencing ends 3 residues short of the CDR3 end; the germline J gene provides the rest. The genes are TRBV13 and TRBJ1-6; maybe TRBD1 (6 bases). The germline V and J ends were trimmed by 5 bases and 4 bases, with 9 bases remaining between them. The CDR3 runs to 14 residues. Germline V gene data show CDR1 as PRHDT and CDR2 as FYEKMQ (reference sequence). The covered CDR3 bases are TGTGCCAGCAGCCGGACAGAATATAATTCACCC. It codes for CASSRTEYNSP. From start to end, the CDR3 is CASSRTEYNSPLHF.

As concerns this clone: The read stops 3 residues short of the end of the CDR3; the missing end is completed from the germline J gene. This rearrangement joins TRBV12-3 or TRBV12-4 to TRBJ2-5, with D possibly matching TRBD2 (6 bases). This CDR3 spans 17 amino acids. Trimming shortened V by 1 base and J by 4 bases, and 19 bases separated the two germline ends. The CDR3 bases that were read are TGTGCCAGCAGTTTAGTTTTTGGGTTGGGGGGTGGAGAGACC. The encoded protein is CASSLVFGLGGGET. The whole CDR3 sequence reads CASSLVFGLGGGETQYF.

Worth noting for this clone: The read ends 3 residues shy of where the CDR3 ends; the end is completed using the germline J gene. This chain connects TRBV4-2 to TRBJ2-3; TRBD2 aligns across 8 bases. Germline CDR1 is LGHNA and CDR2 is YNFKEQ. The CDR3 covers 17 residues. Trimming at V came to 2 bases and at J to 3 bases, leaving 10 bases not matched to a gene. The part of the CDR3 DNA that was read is TGTGCCAGCAGCCAACTCTTAGCGGGGAGGGGTACAGATACG. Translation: CASSQLLAGRGTDT. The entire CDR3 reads CASSQLLAGRGTDTQYF.

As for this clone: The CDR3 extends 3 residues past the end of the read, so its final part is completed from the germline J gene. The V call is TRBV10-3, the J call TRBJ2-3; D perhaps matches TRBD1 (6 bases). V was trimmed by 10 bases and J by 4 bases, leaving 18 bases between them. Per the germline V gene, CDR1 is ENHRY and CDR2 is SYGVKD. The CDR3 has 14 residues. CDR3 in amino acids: CATLAGAKADTQYF. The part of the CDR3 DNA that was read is TGTGCCACCCTGGCAGGGGCGAAAGCAGATACG.

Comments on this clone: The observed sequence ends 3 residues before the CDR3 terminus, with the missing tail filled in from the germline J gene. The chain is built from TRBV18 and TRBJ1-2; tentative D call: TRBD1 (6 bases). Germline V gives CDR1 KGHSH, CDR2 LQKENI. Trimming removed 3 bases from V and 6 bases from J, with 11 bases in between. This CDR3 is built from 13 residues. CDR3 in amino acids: CASSPGQRDGYTF. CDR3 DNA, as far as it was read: TGTGCCAGCTCACCGGGACAAAGGGATGGC. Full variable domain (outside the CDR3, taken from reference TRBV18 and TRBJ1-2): NAGVMQNPRHLVRRRGQEARLRCSPMKGHSHVYWYRQLPEEGLKFMVYLQKENIIDESGMPKERFSAEFPKEGPSILRIQQVVRGDSAAYFCASSPGQRDGYTFGSGTRLTVV.

The CDR3 protein is CASSMTITDTQYF. CDR3 DNA, as far as it was read: TGTGCCAGCAGCATGACTATTACAGATACG. V gene TRBV7-2 combines with J gene TRBJ2-3, with D perhaps matching TRBD2 (5 bases). The read gets to within 3 residues of the CDR3 end, and the germline J gene fills in the rest. The CDR3 covers 13 residues. Trimming took off 5 bases at V and 3 bases at J, with 9 bases between the two ends. Germline values: CDR1 SGHTA, CDR2 FQGNSA.

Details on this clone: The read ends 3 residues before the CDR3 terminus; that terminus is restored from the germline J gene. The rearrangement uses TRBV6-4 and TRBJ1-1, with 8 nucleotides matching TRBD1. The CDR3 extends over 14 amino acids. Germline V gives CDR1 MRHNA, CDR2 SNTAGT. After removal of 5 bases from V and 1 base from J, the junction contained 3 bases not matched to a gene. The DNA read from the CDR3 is TGTGCCAGCAGTCCCGGGACAGGGAACACTGAA. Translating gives CASSPGTGNTE. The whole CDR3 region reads CASSPGTGNTEAFF.

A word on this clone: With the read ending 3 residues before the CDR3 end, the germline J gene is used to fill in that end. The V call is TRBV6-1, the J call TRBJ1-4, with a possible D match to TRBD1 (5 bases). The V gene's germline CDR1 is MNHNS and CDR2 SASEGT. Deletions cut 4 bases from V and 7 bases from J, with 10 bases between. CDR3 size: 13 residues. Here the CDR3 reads CASSGRGSEKLFF. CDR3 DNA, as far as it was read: TGTGCCAGCAGTGGGCGGGGGAGTGAAAAA.

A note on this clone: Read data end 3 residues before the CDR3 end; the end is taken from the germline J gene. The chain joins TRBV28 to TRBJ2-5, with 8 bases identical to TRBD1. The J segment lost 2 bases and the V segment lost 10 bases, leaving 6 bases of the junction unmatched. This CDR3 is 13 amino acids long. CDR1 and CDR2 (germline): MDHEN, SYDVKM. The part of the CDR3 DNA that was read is TGTGCCACCCTTAGACAGGGGCAAGAGACC. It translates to CATLRQGQET. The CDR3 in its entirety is CATLRQGQETQYF. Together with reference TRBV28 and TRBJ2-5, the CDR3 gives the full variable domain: DVKVTQSSRYLVKRTGEKVFLECVQDMDHENMFWYRQDPGLGLRLIYFSYDVKMKEKGDIPEGYSVSREKKERFSLILESASTNQTSMYLCATLRQGQETQYFGPGTRLLVL.

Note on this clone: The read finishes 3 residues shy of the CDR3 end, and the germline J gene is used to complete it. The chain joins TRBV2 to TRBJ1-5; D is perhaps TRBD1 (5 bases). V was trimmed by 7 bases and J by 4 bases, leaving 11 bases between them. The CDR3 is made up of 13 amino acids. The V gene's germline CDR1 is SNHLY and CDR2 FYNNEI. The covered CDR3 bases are TGTGCCAGCACCAAAGGGGCTAATCAGCCC. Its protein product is CASTKGANQP. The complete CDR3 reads CASTKGANQPQHF.

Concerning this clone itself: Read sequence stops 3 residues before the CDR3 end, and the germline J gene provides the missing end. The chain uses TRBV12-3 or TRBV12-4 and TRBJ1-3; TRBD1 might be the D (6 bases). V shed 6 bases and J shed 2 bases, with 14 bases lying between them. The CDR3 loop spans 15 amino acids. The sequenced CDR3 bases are TGTGCCAGCAGCCGAGACGCAGGGGCTGGAAACACC. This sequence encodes CASSRDAGAGNT. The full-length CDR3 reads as CASSRDAGAGNTIYF.

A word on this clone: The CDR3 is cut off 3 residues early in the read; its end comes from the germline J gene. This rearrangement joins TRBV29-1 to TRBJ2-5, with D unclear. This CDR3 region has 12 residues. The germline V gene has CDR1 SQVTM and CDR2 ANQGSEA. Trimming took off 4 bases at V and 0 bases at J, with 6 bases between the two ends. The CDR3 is CSVARDQETQYF. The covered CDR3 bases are TGCAGCGTTGCACGGGACCAAGAGACC.

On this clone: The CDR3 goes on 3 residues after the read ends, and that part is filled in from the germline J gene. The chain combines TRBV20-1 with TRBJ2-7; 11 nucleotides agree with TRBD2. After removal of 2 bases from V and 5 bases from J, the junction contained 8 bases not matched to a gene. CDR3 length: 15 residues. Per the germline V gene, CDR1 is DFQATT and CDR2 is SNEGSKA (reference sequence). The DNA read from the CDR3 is TGCAGTGCTAGATCCCTAGCGGGAGGAAAACACGAG. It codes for CSARSLAGGKHE. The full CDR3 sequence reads CSARSLAGGKHEQYF.

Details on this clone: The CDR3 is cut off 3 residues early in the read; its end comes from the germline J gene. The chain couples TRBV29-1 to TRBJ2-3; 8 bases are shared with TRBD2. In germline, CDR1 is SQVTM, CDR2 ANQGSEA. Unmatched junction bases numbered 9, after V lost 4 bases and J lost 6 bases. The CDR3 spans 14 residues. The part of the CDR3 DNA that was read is TGCAGCGTTGGAAGCGGGGGAGGTCGGGATACG. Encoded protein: CSVGSGGGRDT. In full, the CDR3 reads CSVGSGGGRDTQYF.

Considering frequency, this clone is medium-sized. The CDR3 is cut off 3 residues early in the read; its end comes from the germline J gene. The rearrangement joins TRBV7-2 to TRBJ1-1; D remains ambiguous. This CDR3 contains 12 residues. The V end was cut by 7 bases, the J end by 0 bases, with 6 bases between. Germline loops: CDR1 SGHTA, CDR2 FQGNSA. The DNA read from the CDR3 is TGTGCCAGCACCAATTTGAACACTGAA. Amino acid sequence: CASTNLNTE. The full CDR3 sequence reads CASTNLNTEAFF. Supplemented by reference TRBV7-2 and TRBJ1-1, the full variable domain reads GAGVSQSPSNKVTEKGKDVELRCDPISGHTALYWYRQSLGQGLEFLIYFQGNSAPDKSGLPSDRFSAERTGGSVSTLTIQRTQQEDSAVYLCASTNLNTEAFFGQGTRLTVV.